This T cell receptor (beta chain) comes out of a study of regulatory T cells in long-lasting Graves disease (dated by TCRdb to 2020 to 2023). General notes on the study: Persistent Graves' disease was defined as persistently positive TSH receptor autoantibodies together with antithyroid drug treatment for over 5 years. Persistent Graves' disease patients were compared with newly diagnosed Graves' disease patients by peripheral blood TCR sequencing and RNA sequencing. The study was conducted in China and was registered as a clinical trial. TCR sequencing covered some 13 persistent and approximately 20 newly diagnosed Graves' disease patients, around 33 samples in total. In the clinical cohort, patients with persistent Graves' disease had used antithyroid drugs for an average of around 9.9 years.

The research as a whole found: Compared with newly diagnosed patients, patients with persistent Graves' disease had lower TCR Shannon entropy and fewer highly expanded clones, which suggests clonal expansion. TRBV28, TRBJ1-2 and TRBJ2-5 were preferentially used in persistent disease, while TRBV20-1 and TRBJ2-1 were favored in newly diagnosed disease. Only peripheral blood was studied, because thyroid tissue, the primary lesion, was inaccessible. Sequencing and analysis were restricted to the TCR beta chain. The small sample size was acknowledged by the authors as a limitation that may reduce accuracy. A larger number of public clonotypes was shared among persistent patients (more than 2,500) than among newly diagnosed patients (roughly 970).

The time point label for this specimen denotes: persistent/refractory GD, antithyroid drugs over 5 years with positive TRAb. For both TCR sequencing and RNA sequencing, RNA was extracted from PBMCs in TRIzol. The diagnosis of Graves' disease followed American Thyroid Association guidelines. The patients came from an endocrinology department in Xi'an, China. From each patient, about 9 milliliters of peripheral blood was collected into an EDTA anticoagulant tube. Ficoll Paque Plus density gradient separation was used to isolate PBMCs, and no further T cell sorting was performed. An Agilent 2100 Bioanalyzer and agarose gel were used to check RNA quality, while a NanoDrop 2000 measured RNA concentration. V and J are truncated by 6 bases and 3 bases respectively, leaving an intervening sequence of 11 bases. From cysteine to phenylalanine, the CDR3 is 13 amino acids long. Only the CDR3 region is kept as DNA, spanning 39 bases read in frame from base 1.

The library relied on multiplex PCR. The run used an Illumina HiSeq 4000. To build TCR beta libraries, CDR3 regions were amplified by Arm-PCR using iRepertoire HTBI primers. Gel purification was performed on PCR products prior to sequencing. The source study handled its data this way. Across samples, 60 to 70 TRBV and 15 or so TRBJ segments were identified and used for gene usage analysis of CDR3 amino acid clonotypes. COPE and FqMerger were used to merge filtered high-quality paired reads into contigs. BLAST was used to align contigs to IMGT TRBV, TRBD and TRBJ reference genes, with CDR3 defined following IMGT. Highly expanded clones were defined as clonotypes with a frequency above 0.1%. Shannon entropy was used to measure repertoire diversity, and the Gini coefficient was used to measure V-J evenness. A clonotype found in more than one individual was treated as public. Using fastp trimming at Q25 and MiXCR clonotype assembly, TCRdb reanalyzed the public sequencing data and kept in-frame beta chains. A single entry per CDR3 protein holds the most common genes and DNA from its merged rows. None of the V and J calls come from the authors' own analysis; TCRdb made them. This sample is represented by some 370,000 distinct CDR3 sequences; more than 20% of them were singletons. Around 30% of the sample belongs to the ten largest clones.

This clonotype was recorded at least ten times. It has no known antigen specificity. No base qualities exist here, and no much larger clone lies one base off it. The chain links TRBV12-3 or TRBV12-4 with TRBJ1-1; TRBD1 could be the D gene, as 6 bases match. The source is a woman between 40 and 55 years old with Graves disease. Donor details come from another sample of the same person, matched by shared clones. Specimen: peripheral blood mononuclear cells (PBMCs), collected when the disease was refractory, from a patient treated with antithyroid drugs. This receptor carries the CDR3 CASSFGGHTEAFF. The sequence in DNA is TGTGCCAGCAGCTTTGGGGGGCACACTGAAGCTTTCTTT.